This T cell receptor beta chain was observed in a study of cytomegalovirus exposure and HLA in healthy donors. Points from the study as a whole: In a later analysis, at a false discovery rate of 0.05, about 16,000 TCR beta sequences matched HLA alleles.

PCR employed 60 Vbeta and 13 Jbeta primers. In the authors' workflow: The authors later counted about 80 million unique TCR beta chains, 9 million to 12 million of them shared. Assay: immunoSEQ multiplex PCR; the TCRdb copy retains only in-frame clones and omits some. D and trimming come from the DNA, and the V and J calls and clone size come from that table. The sample table includes tens of thousands of clones. V was trimmed by 5 bases and J by 3 bases, leaving 17 bases between them. CDR3 length equals 15 residues. Germline CDR1 and CDR2: MDHEN and SYDVKM. While unrecorded immune exposures were likely, the donors were nominally healthy when sampled. Remarks on this clone: The antigen is unknown.

This rearrangement joins TRBV28 to TRBJ2-7, with D maybe TRBD1 (6 bases). The sequenced sample was PBMCs. The TCR sequence derives from a man in his forties or fifties in good health and CMV-seronegative. The CDR3 region has the DNA TGTGCCAGCAGTGATCCGGGACAAGGGCGCTACGAGCAGTACTTC. Translating it yields CASSDPGQGRYEQYF.